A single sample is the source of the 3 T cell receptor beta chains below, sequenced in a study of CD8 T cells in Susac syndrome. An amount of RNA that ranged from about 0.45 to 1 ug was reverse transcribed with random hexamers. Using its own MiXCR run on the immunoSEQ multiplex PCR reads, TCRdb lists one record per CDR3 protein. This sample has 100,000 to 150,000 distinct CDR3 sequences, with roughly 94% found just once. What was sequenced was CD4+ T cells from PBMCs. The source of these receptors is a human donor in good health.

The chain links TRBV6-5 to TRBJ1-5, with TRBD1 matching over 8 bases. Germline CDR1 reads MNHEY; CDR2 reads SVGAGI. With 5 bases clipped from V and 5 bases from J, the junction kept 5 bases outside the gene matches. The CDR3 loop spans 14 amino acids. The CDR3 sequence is CASSPGQAYQPQHF. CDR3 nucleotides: TGTGCCAGCAGTCCGGGACAGGCCTATCAGCCCCAGCATTTT.

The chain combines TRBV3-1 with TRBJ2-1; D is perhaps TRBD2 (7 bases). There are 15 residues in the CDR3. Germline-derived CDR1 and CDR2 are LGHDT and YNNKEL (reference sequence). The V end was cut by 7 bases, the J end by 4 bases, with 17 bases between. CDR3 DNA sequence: TGTGCCAGCACTATTGGGGGGGCCGGTTACAATGAGCAGTTCTTC. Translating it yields CASTIGGAGYNEQFF.

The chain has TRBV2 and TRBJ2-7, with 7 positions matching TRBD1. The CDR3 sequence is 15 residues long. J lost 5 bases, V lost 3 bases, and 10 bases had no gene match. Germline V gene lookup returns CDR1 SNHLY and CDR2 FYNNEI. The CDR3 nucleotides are TGTGCCAGCAGTGAGAGGGGGCAGATAACCAACGAGCAGTACTTC. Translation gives CASSERGQITNEQYF.